This TCR beta chain was sequenced during a study of naive and memory T cell subsets. Regarding the study as a whole: Over 95% of naive TCR sequences appeared only once after error correction, unlike memory subsets. TCR abundance followed a power law differing between naive and memory subsets. A few larger clonotypes appeared in naive repertoires, especially CD8, possibly memory cells re-expressing CD45RA.

This clonotype showed up many times. Its antigen is not known. An equimolar mix of two oligonucleotides served as the beta constant-region primer for TRBC1 and TRBC2. Four rounds of PCR amplified the ligated cDNA using nested alpha and beta constant-region primers plus SP2. Ligation attached a single-stranded oligonucleotide with a 12-nucleotide UMI and the SP2 primer to the cDNA 3' end. Via MiXCR, TCRdb re-called the UMI-ligation and nested PCR reads, giving one row per CDR3 protein. Of about 90,000 distinct CDR3 sequences listed, about 11% are singletons. This CDR3 spans 16 amino acids. Trimming cost V 4 bases and J 6 bases, with 23 bases left between them. CDR1 and CDR2 (germline): SGDLS, YYNGEE.

The chain couples TRBV9 to TRBJ2-7; TRBD1 or TRBD2 may be the D gene (5 bases each). The sequence was obtained from a human donor in good health. Material for sequencing was naive CD4+ T cells from blood. The CDR3 protein is CASSPRGAQYSSEQYF. The DNA for the CDR3 is TGTGCCAGCAGCCCCCGAGGGGCCCAATATTCCAGCGAGCAGTACTTC. The full variable domain, its missing parts supplied by reference TRBV9 and TRBJ2-7, is DSGVTQTPKHLITATGQRVTLRCSPRSGDLSVYWYQQSLDQGLQFLIQYYNGEERAKGNILERFSAQQFPDLHSELNLSSLELGDSALYFCASSPRGAQYSSEQYFGPGTRLTVT.